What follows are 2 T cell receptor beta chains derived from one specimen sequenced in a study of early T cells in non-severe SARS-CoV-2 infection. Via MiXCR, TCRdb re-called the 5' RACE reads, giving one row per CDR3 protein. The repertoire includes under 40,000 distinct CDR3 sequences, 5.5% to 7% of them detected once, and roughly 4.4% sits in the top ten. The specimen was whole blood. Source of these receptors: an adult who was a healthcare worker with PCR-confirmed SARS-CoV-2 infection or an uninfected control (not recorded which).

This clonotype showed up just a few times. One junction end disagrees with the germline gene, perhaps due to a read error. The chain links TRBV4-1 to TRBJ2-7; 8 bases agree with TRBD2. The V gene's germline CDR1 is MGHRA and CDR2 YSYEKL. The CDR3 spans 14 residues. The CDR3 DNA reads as TGCGCCAGCAGGCTGCGGGGGGTCTCCGACGAGCAGTACTTC. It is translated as CASRLRGVSDEQYF.

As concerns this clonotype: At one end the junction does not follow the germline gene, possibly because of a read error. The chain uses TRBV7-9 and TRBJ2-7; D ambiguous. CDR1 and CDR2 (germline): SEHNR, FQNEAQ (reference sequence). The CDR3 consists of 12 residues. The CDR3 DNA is TGTGCCACCAGCTCCGGCCAATACGAGCAGTACTTC. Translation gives CATSSGQYEQYF. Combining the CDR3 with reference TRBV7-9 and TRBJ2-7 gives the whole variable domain DTGVSQNPRHKITKRGQNVTFRCDPISEHNRLYWYRQTLGQGPEFLTYFQNEAQLEKSRLLSDRFSAERPKGSFSTLEIQRTEQGDSAMYLCATSSGQYEQYFGPGTRLTVT.